The clone carrying this T cell receptor (beta chain) was seen a handful of times. The antigen is not known. This entry comes from a study of siplizumab effects on memory and regulatory T cells. General study results and limits: Naive T cells looked more diverse than memory cells, and they looked like major contributors to the alloresponse.

Every sample had approximately 100,000 of its TCR templates assayed. Here immunoSEQ multiplex PCR was the method, and the copy in TCRdb shows in-frame clones only, minus some. The table records about 18,000 clones, roughly 49% of them present only once. This CDR3 region has 13 residues. V lost 5 bases to trimming and J lost 4 bases, with 9 bases between them. The V gene's germline CDR1 is SGHTA and CDR2 FQGNSA. The mixed lymphocyte reaction cells were grown together in coculture at 37°C for less than 7 days. The J gene is TRBJ2-1, the V gene TRBV7-2; maybe TRBD1 (5 bases). Material for sequencing was CFSE-low (dividing) CD4+ T cells sorted from an allogeneic mixed lymphocyte reaction. This clonotype was sampled from a human donor in good health; the cells came from an allogeneic mixed lymphocyte reaction. CDR3 sequence (DNA): TGTGCCAGCAGCAGGGGCCGGTACAATGAGCAGTTCTTC. This gives the protein CASSRGRYNEQFF.